This T cell receptor (beta chain) was documented in a study of blood T cell repertoires in COVID-19. Background on the study: Italy, Spain and the United States were the sources of the convalescent and acute COVID-19 samples. Nucleic acid was either cDNA or gDNA, and it came from T cells, B-cell-depleted T cells, or PBMCs.

Per the study methods: Quantification of nucleated cells was approximated via reference gene primer amplification. The data were produced by immunoSEQ multiplex PCR, yet TCRdb's version contains in-frame clones alone and is incomplete. The DNA was the basis for D and trimming; V, J and clone size are from that table. This sample yields about 86,000 clones, of which 87% are seen a single time; approximately 1% belongs to the top ten. Germline-derived CDR1 and CDR2 are SSHAT and FNYEAQ (reference sequence). After removal of 4 bases from V and 4 bases from J, the junction contained 2 bases not matched to a gene. This CDR3 comprises 15 residues.

The genes are TRBV7-7 and TRBJ2-5; 14 nucleotides agree with TRBD2. The sample consisted of peripheral blood. The TCR sequence derives from a human donor in a cohort sampled during active COVID-19. The CDR3 region has the DNA TGTGCCAGCAGCTCCGGACTAGCGGGAGGAGAGACCCAGTACTTC. Protein sequence: CASSSGLAGGETQYF.